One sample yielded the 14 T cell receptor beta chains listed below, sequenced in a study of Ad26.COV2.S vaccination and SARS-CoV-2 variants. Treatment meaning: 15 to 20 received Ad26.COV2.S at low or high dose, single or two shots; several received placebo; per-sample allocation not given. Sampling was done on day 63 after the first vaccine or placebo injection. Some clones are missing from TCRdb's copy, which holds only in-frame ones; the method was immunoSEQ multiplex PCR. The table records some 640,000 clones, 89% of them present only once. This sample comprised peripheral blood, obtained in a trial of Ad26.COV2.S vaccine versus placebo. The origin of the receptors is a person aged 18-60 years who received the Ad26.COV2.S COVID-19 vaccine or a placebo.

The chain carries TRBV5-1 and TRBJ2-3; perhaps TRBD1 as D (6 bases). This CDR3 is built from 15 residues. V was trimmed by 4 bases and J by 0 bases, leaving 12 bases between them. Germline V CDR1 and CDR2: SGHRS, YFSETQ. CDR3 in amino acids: CASSVQGFSTDTQYF. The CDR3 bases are TGCGCCAGCAGCGTACAGGGCTTTAGCACAGATACGCAGTATTTT.

The CDR3 sequence: CASTNQLGTPRTDTQYF. The CDR3 nucleotides are TGTGCCAGCACCAATCAGCTCGGGACACCGAGAACAGATACGCAGTATTTT. The V call is TRBV11-2, the J call TRBJ2-3; possible D gene TRBD1, 6 bases. V was pared by 7 bases and J by 3 bases, with 23 bases between. CDR3 length: 17 residues. Germline CDR1 SGHAT, CDR2 FQNNGV.

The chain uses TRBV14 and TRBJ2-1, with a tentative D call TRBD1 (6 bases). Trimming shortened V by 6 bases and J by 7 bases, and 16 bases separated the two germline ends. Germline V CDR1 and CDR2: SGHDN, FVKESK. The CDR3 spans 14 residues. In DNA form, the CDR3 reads TGTGCCAGCAGTCACAGGGATTTGTGGAATGAGCAGTTCTTC. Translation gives CASSHRDLWNEQFF. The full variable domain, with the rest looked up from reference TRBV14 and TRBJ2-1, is EAGVTQFPSHSVIEKGQTVTLRCDPISGHDNLYWYRRVMGKEIKFLLHFVKESKQDESGMPNNRFLAERTGGTYSTLKVQPAELEDSGVYFCASSHRDLWNEQFFGPGTRLTVL.

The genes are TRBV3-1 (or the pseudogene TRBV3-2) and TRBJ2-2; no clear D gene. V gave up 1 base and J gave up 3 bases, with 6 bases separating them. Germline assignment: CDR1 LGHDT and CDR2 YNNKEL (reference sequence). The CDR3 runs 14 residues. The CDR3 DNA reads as TGTGCCAGCAGCCAAGGACTGTACACCGGGGAGCTGTTTTTT. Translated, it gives CASSQGLYTGELFF.

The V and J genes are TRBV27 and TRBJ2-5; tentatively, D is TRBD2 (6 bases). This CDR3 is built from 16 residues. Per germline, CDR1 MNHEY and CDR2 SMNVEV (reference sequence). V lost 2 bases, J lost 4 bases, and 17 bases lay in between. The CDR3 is CASSLRAGLGGETQYF. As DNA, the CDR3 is TGTGCCAGCAGTTTACGAGCGGGCCTAGGTGGAGAGACCCAGTACTTC.

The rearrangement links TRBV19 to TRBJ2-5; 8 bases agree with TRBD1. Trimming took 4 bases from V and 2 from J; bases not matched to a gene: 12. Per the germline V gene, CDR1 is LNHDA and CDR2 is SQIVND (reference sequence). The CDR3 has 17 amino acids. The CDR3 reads CASSTIYPGQVQETQYF. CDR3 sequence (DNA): TGTGCCAGTAGTACCATATATCCGGGACAGGTACAAGAGACCCAGTACTTC.

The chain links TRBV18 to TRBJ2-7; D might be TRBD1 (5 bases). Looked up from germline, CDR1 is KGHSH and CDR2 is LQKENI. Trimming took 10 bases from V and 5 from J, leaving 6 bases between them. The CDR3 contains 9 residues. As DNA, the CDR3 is TGTGCCATCAGGGACGAGCAGTACTTC. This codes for CAIRDEQYF.

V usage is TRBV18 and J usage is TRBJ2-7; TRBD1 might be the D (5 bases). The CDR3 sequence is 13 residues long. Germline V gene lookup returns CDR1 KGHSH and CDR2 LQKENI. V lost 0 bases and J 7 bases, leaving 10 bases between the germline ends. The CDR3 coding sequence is TGTGCCAGCTCACCACCGGCAGGGCGAGAGCAGTACTTC. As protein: CASSPPAGREQYF.

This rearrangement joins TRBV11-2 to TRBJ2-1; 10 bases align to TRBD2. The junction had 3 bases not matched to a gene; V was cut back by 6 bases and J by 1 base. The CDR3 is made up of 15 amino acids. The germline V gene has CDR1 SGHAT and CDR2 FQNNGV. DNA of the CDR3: TGTGCCAGCAGAATAGCGGGAGGTTCCTACAATGAGCAGTTCTTC. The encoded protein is CASRIAGGSYNEQFF.

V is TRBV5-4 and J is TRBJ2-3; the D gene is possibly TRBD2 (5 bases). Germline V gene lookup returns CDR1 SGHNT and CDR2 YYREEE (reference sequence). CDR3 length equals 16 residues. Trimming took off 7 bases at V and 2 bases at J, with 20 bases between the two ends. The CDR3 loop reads CASSPAESAVTDTQYF. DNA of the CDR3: TGTGCCAGCTCCCCGGCGGAGTCAGCGGTCACAGATACGCAGTATTTT.

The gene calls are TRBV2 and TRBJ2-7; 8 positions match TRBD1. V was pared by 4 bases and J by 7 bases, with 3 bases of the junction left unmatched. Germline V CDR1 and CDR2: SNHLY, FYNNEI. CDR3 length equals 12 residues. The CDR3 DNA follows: TGTGCCAGCAGTGTAACAGGGGGTGAGCAGTACTTC. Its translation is CASSVTGGEQYF.

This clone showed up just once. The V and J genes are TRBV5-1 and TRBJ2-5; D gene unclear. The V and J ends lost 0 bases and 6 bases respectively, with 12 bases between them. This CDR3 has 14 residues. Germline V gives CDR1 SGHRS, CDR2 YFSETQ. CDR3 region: CASSLEAGLQTQYF. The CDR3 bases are TGCGCCAGCAGCTTGGAGGCAGGTCTTCAGACCCAGTACTTC. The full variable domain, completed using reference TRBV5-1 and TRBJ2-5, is KAGVTQTPRYLIKTRGQQVTLSCSPISGHRSVSWYQQTPGQGLQFLFEYFSETQRNKGNFPGRFSGRQFSNSRSEMNVSTLELGDSALYLCASSLEAGLQTQYFGPGTRLLVL.

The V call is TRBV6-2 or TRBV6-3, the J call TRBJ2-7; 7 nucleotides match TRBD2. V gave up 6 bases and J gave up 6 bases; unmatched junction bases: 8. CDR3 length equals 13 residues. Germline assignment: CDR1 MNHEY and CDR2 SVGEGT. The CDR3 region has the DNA TGTGCCAGCAGCATCGGGGGGTTTATCGAGCAGTACTTC. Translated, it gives CASSIGGFIEQYF.

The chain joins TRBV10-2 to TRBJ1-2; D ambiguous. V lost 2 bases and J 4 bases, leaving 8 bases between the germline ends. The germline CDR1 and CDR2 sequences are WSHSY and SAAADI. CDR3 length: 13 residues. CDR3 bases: TGCGCCAGCAGTGAGGGGCAGCTCTATGGCTACACCTTC. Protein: CASSEGQLYGYTF.